Below are 3 T cell receptor beta chains sequenced from a single sample in a study of shared clonotypes between healthy human individuals. It was CD45RO-negative cells, positively selected for CCR7, that made up naive CD8 cells, with terminally differentiated effector memory CD45RA+ cells excluded. Produced via immunoSEQ multiplex PCR; TCRdb's table is partial and in-frame only. The table includes about 590,000 clones, just under 97% detected once. Sequenced sample: naive CD8+ T cells sorted from blood. All receptors come from a woman aged 30 to 39 in good health.

The chain combines TRBV27 with TRBJ2-1; D possibly uses TRBD1 or TRBD2 (5 bases each). V shed 2 bases and J shed 11 bases, with 13 bases lying between them. Germline CDR1 and CDR2: MNHEY and SMNVEV (reference sequence). This CDR3 comprises 13 residues. The CDR3 nucleotides are TGTGCCAGCAGTTTAACCCGGGACGCGAAGCAGTTCTTC. Its protein product is CASSLTRDAKQFF.

In the case of this clone: Other DNA sequences in the sample encode the same CDR3. This chain connects TRBV27 to TRBJ2-1; 10 positions match TRBD2. This CDR3 is 16 amino acids long. Germline assignment: CDR1 MNHEY and CDR2 SMNVEV (reference sequence). V was clipped by 3 bases and J by 0 bases; unmatched bases: 2. In DNA, the CDR3 is TGTGCCAGCAGTTTGTCTAGCGGGAGCTCCTACAATGAGCAGTTCTTC. It codes for CASSLSSGSSYNEQFF.

The V gene is TRBV28, the J gene TRBJ2-2; 8 bases agree with TRBD2. This CDR3 is 15 amino acids long. The V segment lost 5 bases and the J segment 7 bases; nucleotides outside the gene matches: 9. Germline loops: CDR1 MDHEN, CDR2 SYDVKM. CDR3 sequence (DNA): TGTGCCAGCAGTGACATGGGACTAGGAATCGGGGAGCTGTTTTTT. Its protein is CASSDMGLGIGELFF.